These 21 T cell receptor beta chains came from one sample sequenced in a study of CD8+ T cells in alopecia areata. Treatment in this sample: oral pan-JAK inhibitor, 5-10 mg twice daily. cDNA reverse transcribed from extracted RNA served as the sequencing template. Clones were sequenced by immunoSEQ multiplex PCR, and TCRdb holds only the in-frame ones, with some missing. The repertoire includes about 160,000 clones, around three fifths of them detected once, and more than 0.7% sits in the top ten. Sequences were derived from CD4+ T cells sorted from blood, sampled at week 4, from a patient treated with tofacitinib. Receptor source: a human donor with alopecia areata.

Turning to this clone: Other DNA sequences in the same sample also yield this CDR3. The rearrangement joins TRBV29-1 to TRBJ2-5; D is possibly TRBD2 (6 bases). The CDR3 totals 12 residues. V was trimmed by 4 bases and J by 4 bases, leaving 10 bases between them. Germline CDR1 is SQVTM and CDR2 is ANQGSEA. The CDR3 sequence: CSVVGGSETQYF. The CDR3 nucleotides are TGCAGCGTTGTGGGGGGTTCAGAGACCCAGTACTTC.

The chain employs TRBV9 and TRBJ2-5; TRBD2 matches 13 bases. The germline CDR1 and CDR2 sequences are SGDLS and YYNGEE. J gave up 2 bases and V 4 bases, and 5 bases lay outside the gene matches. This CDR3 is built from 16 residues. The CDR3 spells CASSSRTSGGQETQYF. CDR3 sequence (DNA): TGTGCCAGCAGCTCGCGGACTAGCGGGGGACAAGAGACCCAGTACTTC.

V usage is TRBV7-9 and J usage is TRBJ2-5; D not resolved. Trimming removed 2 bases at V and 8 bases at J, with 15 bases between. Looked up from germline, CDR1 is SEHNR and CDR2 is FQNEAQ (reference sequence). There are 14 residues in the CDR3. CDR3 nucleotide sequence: TGTGCCAGCAGCTTATCAGCCTCCCTCAAAACCCAGTACTTC. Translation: CASSLSASLKTQYF.

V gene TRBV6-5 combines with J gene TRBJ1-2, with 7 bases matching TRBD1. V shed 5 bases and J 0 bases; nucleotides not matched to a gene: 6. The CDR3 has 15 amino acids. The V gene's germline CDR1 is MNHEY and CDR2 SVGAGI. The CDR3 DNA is TGTGCCAGCAGTAGACAGACAGGGACTAACTATGGCTACACCTTC. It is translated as CASSRQTGTNYGYTF.

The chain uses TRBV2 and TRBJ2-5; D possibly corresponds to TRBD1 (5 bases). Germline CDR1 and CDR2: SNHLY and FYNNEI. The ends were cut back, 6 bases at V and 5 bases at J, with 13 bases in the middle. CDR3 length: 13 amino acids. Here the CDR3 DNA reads TGTGCCAGCAGGTTTAGGGGCGCGGAGACCCAGTACTTC. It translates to CASRFRGAETQYF.

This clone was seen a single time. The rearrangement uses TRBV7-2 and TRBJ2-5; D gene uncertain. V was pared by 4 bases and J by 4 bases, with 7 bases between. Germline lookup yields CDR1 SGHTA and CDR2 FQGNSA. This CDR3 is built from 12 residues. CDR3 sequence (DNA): TGTGCCAGCAGCTCTTGGATAGAGACCCAGTACTTC. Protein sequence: CASSSWIETQYF.

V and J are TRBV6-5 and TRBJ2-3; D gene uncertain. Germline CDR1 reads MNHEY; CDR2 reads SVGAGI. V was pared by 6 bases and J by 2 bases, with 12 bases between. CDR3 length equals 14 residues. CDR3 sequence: CASRFDGHTDTQYF. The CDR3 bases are TGTGCCAGCAGGTTTGATGGCCACACAGATACGCAGTATTTT.

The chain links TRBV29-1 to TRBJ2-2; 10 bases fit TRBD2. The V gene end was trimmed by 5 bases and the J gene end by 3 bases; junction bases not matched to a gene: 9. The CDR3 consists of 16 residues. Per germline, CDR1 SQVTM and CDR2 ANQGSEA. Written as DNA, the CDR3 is TGCAGCGTTCCTGGATCACTAGCGGGGCACACCGGGGAGCTGTTTTTT. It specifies CSVPGSLAGHTGELFF.

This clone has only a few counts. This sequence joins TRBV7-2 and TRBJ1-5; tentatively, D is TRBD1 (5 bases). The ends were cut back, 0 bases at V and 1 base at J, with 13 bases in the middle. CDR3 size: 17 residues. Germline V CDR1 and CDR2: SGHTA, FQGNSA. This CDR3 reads CASSLALGRESNQPQHF. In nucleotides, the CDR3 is TGTGCCAGCAGCTTAGCGCTTGGCAGGGAGAGCAATCAGCCCCAGCATTTT.

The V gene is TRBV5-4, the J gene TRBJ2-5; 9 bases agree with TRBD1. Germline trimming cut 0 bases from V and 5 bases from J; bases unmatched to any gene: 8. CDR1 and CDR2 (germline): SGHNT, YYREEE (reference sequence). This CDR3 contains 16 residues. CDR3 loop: CASSLGTGGGRETQYF. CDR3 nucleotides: TGTGCCAGCAGCTTGGGCACAGGGGGCGGACGGGAGACCCAGTACTTC.

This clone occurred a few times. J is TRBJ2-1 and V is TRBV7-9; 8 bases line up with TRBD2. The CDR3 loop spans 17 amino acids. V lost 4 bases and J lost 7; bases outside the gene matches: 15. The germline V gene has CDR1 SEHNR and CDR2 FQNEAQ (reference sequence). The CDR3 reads CASSSAARGARPNEQFF. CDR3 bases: TGTGCCAGCAGCTCCGCTGCGCGGGGGGCCAGGCCAAATGAGCAGTTCTTC. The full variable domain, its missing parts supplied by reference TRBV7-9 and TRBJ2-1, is DTGVSQNPRHKITKRGQNVTFRCDPISEHNRLYWYRQTLGQGPEFLTYFQNEAQLEKSRLLSDRFSAERPKGSFSTLEIQRTEQGDSAMYLCASSSAARGARPNEQFFGPGTRLTVL.

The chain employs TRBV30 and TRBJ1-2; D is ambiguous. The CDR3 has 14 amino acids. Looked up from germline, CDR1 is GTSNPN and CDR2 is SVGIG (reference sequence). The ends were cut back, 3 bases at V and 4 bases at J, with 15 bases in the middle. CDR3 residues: CAWSNTRTAYGYTF. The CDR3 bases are TGTGCCTGGAGCAATACCCGGACGGCCTATGGCTACACCTTC.

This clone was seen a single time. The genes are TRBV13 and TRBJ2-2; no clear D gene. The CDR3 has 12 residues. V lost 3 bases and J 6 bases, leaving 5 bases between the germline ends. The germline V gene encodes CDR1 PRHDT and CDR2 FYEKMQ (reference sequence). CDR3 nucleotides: TGTGCCAGCAGCTTTCATCCCGGGGAGCTGTTTTTT. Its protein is CASSFHPGELFF.

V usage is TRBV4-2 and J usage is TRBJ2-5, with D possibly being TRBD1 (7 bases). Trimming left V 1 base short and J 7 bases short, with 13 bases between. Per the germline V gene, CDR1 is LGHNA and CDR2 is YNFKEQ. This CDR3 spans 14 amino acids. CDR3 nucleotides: TGTGCCAGCAGCCAAGGGAGGGGGCAGGCGACCCAGTACTTC. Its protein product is CASSQGRGQATQYF.

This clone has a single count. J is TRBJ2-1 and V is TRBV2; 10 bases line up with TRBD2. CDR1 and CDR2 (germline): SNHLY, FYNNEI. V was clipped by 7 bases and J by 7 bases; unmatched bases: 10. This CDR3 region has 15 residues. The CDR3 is CASTREVAGGNEQFF. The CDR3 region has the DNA TGTGCCAGCACTAGAGAGGTAGCGGGGGGAAATGAGCAGTTCTTC.

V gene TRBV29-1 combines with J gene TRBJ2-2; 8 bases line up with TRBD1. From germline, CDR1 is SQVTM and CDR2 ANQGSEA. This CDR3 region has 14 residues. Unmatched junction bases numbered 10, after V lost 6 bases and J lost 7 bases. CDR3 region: CSVRTGRMSGELFF. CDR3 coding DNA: TGCAGCGTGCGGACAGGGCGAATGAGCGGGGAGCTGTTTTTT.

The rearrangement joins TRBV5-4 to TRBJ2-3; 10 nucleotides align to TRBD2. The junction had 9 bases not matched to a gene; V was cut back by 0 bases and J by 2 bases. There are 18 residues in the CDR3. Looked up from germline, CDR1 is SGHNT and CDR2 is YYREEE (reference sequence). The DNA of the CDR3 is TGTGCCAGCAGCTTGGCGGATCGCGGACTAGCGGACACAGATACGCAGTATTTT. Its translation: CASSLADRGLADTDTQYF.

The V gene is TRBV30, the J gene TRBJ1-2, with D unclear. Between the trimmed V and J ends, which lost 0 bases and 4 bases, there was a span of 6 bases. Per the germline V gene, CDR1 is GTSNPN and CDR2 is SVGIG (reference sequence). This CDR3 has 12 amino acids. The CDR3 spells CAWSVSVYGYTF. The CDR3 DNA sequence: TGTGCCTGGAGTGTATCCGTCTATGGCTACACCTTC.

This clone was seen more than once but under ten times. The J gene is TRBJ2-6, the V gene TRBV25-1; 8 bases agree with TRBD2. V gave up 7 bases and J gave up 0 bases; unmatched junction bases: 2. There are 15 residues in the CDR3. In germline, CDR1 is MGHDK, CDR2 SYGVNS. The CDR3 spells CASTREGSGANVLTF. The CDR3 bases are TGTGCCAGCACCCGGGAGGGCTCTGGGGCCAACGTCCTGACTTTC.

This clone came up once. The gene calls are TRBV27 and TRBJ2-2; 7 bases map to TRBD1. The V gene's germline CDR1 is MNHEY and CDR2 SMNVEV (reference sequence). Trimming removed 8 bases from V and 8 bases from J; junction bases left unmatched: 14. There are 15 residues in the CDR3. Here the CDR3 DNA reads TGTGCCAGCTCCGAGACAGGGCTTCCGTTTGGGGAGCTGTTTTTT. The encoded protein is CASSETGLPFGELFF.

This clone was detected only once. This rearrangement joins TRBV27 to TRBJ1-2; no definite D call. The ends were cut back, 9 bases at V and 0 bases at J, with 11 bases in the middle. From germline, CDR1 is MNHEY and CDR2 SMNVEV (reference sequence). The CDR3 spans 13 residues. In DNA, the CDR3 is TGTGCCAGTAAACGGAGAGCTAACTATGGCTACACCTTC. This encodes CASKRRANYGYTF.